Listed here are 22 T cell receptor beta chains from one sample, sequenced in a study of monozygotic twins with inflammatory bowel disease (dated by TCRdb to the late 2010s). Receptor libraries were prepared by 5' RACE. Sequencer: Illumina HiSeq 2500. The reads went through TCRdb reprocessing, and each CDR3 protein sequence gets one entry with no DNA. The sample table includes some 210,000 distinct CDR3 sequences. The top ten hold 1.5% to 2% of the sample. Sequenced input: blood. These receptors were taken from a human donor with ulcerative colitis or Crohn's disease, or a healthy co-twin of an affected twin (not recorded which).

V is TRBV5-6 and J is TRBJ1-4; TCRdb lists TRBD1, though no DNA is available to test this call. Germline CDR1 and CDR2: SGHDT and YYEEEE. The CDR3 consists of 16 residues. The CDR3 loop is CASSLAGARGYEKLFF.

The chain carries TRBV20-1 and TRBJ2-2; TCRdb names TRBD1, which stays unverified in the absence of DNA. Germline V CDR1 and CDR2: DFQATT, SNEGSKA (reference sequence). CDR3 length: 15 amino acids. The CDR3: CSAAWGAGITGELFF.

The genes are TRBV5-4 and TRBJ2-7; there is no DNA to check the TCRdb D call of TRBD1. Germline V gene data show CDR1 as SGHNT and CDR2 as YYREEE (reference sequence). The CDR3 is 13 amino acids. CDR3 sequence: CASSLGQGAEQYF.

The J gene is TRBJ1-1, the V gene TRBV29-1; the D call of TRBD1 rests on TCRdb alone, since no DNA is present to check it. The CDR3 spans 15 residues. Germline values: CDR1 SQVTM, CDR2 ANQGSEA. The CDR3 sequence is CSVPGQGFMNTEAFF. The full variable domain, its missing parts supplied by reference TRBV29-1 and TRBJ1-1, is SAVISQKPSRDICQRGTSLTIQCQVDSQVTMMFWYRQQPGQSLTLIATANQGSEATYESGFVIDKFPISRPNLTFSTLTVSNMSPEDSSIYLCSVPGQGFMNTEAFFGQGTRLTVV.

CDR3 in amino acids: CASSESRASNQPQHF. V usage is TRBV25-1 and J usage is TRBJ1-5; the D call of TRBD1 rests on TCRdb alone, since no DNA is present to check it. The length of the CDR3 is 15 residues. Germline V CDR1 and CDR2: MGHDK, SYGVNS.

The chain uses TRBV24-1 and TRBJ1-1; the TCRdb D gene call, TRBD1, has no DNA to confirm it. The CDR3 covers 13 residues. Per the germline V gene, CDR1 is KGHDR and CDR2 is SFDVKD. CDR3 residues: CATSGGGNTEAFF.

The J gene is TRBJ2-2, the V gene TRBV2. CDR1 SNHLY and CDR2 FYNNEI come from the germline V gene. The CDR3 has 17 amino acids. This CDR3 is CASGGPGDSYSTGELFF.

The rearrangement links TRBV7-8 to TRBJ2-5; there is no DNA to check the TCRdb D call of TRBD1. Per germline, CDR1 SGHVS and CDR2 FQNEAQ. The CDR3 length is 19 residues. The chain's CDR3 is CASSLLLGDRDRKQETQYF.

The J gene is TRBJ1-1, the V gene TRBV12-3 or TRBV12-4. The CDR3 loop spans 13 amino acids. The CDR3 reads CASSLSGGPEAFF.

The CDR3 is CSATPAHGSQETQYF. The chain couples TRBV20-1 to TRBJ2-5; TCRdb names TRBD1, which stays unverified in the absence of DNA. Germline assignment: CDR1 DFQATT and CDR2 SNEGSKA (reference sequence). CDR3 size: 15 residues.

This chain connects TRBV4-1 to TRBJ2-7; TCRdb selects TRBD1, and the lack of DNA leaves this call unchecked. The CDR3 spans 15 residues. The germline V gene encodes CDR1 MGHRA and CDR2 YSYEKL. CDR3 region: CASSQVQGATYEQYF.

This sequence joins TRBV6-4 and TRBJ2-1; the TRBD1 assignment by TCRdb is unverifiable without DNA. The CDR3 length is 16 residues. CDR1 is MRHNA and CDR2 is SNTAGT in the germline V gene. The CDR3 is CASSDSEQGDYNEQFF.

CDR3 sequence reads: CASSLAEWSTEAFF. V usage is TRBV27 and J usage is TRBJ1-1. In germline, CDR1 is MNHEY, CDR2 SMNVEV (reference sequence). The CDR3 sequence is 14 residues long.

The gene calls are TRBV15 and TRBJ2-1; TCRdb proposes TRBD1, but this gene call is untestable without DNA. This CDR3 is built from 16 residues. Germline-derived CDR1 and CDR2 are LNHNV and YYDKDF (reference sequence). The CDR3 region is CATSSRASVSYNEQFF.

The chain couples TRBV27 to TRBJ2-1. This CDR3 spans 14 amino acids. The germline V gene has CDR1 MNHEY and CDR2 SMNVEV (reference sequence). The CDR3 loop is CASSLSRSYNEQFF.

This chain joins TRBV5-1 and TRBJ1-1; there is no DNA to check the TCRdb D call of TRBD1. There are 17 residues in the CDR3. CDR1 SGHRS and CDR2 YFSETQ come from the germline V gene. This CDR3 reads CASSLSGDRGPDTEAFF.

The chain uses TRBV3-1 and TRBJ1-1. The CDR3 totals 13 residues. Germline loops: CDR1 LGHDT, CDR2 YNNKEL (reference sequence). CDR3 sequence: CASSPSSNTEAFF.

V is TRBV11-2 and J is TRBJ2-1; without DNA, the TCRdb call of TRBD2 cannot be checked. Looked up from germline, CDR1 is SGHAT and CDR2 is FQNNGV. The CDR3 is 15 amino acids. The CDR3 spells CASREAGSSYNEQFF.

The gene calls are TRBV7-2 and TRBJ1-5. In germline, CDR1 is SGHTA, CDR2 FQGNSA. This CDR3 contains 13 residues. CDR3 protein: CASSLGHDQPQHF.

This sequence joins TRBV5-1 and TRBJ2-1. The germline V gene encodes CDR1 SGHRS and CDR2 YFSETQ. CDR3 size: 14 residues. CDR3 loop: CASSLENSYNEQFF.

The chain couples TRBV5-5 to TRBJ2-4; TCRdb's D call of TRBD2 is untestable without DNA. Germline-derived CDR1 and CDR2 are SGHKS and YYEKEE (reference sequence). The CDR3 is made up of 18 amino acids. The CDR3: CASSLATSGGIAKNIQYF.

CDR3 in amino acids: CASRAGGAGNQPQHF. This chain uses TRBV6-1 with TRBJ1-5; as DNA is missing, the TRBD1 call by TCRdb cannot be tested. CDR1 MNHNS and CDR2 SASEGT come from the germline V gene. The CDR3 extends over 15 amino acids.